These 16 T cell receptor beta chains came from one sample sequenced in a study of naive and memory T cell subsets. Ligated cDNA underwent four rounds of PCR with nested alpha and beta constant region primers and SP2. TCRdb reprocessed the UMI-ligation and nested PCR reads via MiXCR and lists one record per CDR3 protein. The sample contains approximately 22,000 distinct CDR3 sequences, roughly 6% of which appear only once. As for treatment: skin biopsy from PPD injection site in Mantoux-positive individual. The library had UMIs added by 3' ligation of an oligonucleotide to TCR cDNA. The specimen comprised skin, sampled from a tuberculin skin test site. These receptors were collected from an adult in good health.

This clonotype was seen at least ten times. The J gene is TRBJ2-7, the V gene TRBV7-9; unclear D gene. This CDR3 is built from 14 residues. The germline V and J ends were trimmed by 11 bases and 0 bases, with 17 bases remaining between them. Germline CDR1 SEHNR, CDR2 FQNEAQ (reference sequence). The CDR3, as DNA: TGTGCCGCAAAACCGACCCCTAGCTCCTACGAGCAGTACTTC. Translation: CAAKPTPSSYEQYF. The complete variable domain, with remaining parts taken from reference TRBV7-9 and TRBJ2-7, reads DTGVSQNPRHKITKRGQNVTFRCDPISEHNRLYWYRQTLGQGPEFLTYFQNEAQLEKSRLLSDRFSAERPKGSFSTLEIQRTEQGDSAMYLCAAKPTPSSYEQYFGPGTRLTVT.

In its sample, this clonotype was seen many times. One junction end disagrees with the germline gene, perhaps due to a read error. J is TRBJ2-2 and V is TRBV7-7; 8 bases map to TRBD2. This CDR3 has 14 amino acids. Per the germline V gene, CDR1 is SSHAT and CDR2 is FNYEAQ (reference sequence). CDR3 in amino acids: CASSLERETGELFF. The DNA for the CDR3 is TGTGCTAGCAGCTTGGAGCGGGAGACCGGGGAGCTGTTTTTT.

This clonotype was seen ten or more times. The rearrangement uses TRBV13 and TRBJ2-7; D possibly corresponds to TRBD1 (5 bases). Germline assignment: CDR1 PRHDT and CDR2 FYEKMQ (reference sequence). V was clipped by 8 bases and J by 0 bases, with 17 bases between them. The CDR3 is 15 residues long. This CDR3 reads CASSLRTQISYEQYF. Here the CDR3 DNA reads TGTGCCAGCTCCCTGAGGACACAAATCTCCTACGAGCAGTACTTC.

The chain has TRBV9 and TRBJ2-1; 9 positions match TRBD2. This CDR3 spans 18 amino acids. After removal of 2 bases from V and 8 bases from J, the junction contained 17 bases not matched to a gene. CDR1 and CDR2 from the germline V gene are SGDLS and YYNGEE. CDR3 region: CASSVRALSGRANDEQFF. CDR3 nucleotides: TGTGCCAGCAGCGTTAGGGCCCTTAGCGGGAGAGCAAACGATGAGCAGTTCTTC.

This clonotype was seen many times. The chain has TRBV6-1 and TRBJ1-2; D gene unclear. Germline V gene lookup returns CDR1 MNHNS and CDR2 SASEGT. V was clipped by 8 bases and J by 0 bases, with 10 bases between them. This CDR3 is built from 13 residues. In DNA form, the CDR3 reads TGTGCCAGCGGACGGGCCCCTAACTATGGCTACACCTTC. As protein: CASGRAPNYGYTF.

At least ten counts were recorded for this clonotype. The rearrangement uses TRBV27 and TRBJ1-2; 7 nucleotides line up with TRBD1. With 5 bases clipped from V and 8 bases from J, the junction kept 11 bases outside the gene matches. The CDR3 is 14 amino acids. Germline CDR1 MNHEY, CDR2 SMNVEV (reference sequence). DNA for the CDR3: TGTGCCAGCAGTCCCCGACCGACAGGGCTAGGCTACACCTTC. Protein product: CASSPRPTGLGYTF.

This clonotype was detected ten times or more. The V gene is TRBV12-3 or TRBV12-4, the J gene TRBJ2-3, with a weak D call TRBD1 (5 bases). The CDR3 has 15 residues. Trimming took off 2 bases at V and 2 bases at J, with 11 bases between the two ends. This CDR3 reads CASSLIGANTDTQYF. CDR3 sequence (DNA): TGTGCCAGCAGTTTAATAGGGGCCAACACAGATACGCAGTATTTT.

This clonotype was counted many times. This sequence joins TRBV4-3 and TRBJ2-7; 11 nucleotides align to TRBD2. The CDR3 is 16 residues long. Germline trimming cut 4 bases from V and 4 bases from J; bases unmatched to any gene: 9. Looked up from germline, CDR1 is LGHNA and CDR2 is YSLEER. CDR3: CASSLSPTSGAYEQYF. CDR3 nucleotide sequence: TGCGCCAGCAGCCTGTCCCCGACTAGCGGGGCATACGAGCAGTACTTC.

A few counts support this clonotype. J is TRBJ2-1 and V is TRBV20-1; TRBD1 aligns across 8 bases. The germline gives CDR1 DFQATT, CDR2 SNEGSKA (reference sequence). The CDR3 sequence is 16 residues long. With 6 bases clipped from V and 4 bases from J, the junction kept 14 bases outside the gene matches. This CDR3 reads CSATDRTGSAYNEQFF. CDR3 coding DNA: TGCAGTGCCACGGACCGGACAGGGAGCGCGTACAATGAGCAGTTCTTC.

This clonotype was counted many times. The rearrangement joins TRBV2 to TRBJ2-7; D uncertain. Trimming took off 7 bases at V and 2 bases at J, with 6 bases between the two ends. CDR1 SNHLY and CDR2 FYNNEI come from the germline V gene. The CDR3 covers 11 residues. In nucleotides, the CDR3 is TGTGCCAGCAAGAGAGCCTACGAGCAGTACTTC. Encoded protein: CASKRAYEQYF.

This clonotype was seen at least ten times. This chain joins TRBV4-1 and TRBJ2-1; D may correspond to TRBD1 or TRBD2 (5 bases each). The CDR3 contains 13 residues. Germline CDR1 MGHRA, CDR2 YSYEKL. The V end lost 1 base, the J end lost 15 bases, and 16 bases lay between the germline ends. The CDR3 DNA is TGCGCCAGCAGCCAAGCGGGACGGGGAGTTGCGTTCTTC. Its translation is CASSQAGRGVAFF.

The sample holds a few counts of this clonotype. Possible read error: a much larger clone is one base away. The V and J genes are TRBV12-3 or TRBV12-4 and TRBJ2-3; no firm D call. The CDR3 has 10 residues. CDR3 region: CASSCWNGQF. The DNA of the CDR3 is TGTGCCAGCAGTTGCTGGAATGGGCAATTT.

This sequence joins TRBV28 and TRBJ1-2, with D perhaps TRBD1 (5 bases). Germline values: CDR1 MDHEN, CDR2 SYDVKM. This CDR3 has 18 residues. V dropped 5 bases and J dropped 4 bases, with 26 bases sitting between them. CDR3 nucleotide sequence: TGTGCCAGCAGTCCCCCCGGTCAGGGAGTATATTATGGCTATGGCTACACCTTC. Translating it yields CASSPPGQGVYYGYGYTF.

This clonotype was seen many times. J is TRBJ2-1 and V is TRBV29-1, with a weak D call TRBD2 (6 bases). This CDR3 has 14 amino acids. Trimming pared 3 bases from V and 10 bases from J, leaving 19 bases between. The germline gives CDR1 SQVTM, CDR2 ANQGSEA. CDR3 in DNA: TGCAGCGTTGAGGAAGGATCTAGCGTTGGCGAGCAGTTCTTC. It specifies CSVEEGSSVGEQFF.

This clonotype was seen ten or more times. This chain joins TRBV11-2 and TRBJ2-1; a weak D match, TRBD2 (7 bases). The CDR3 sequence is 15 residues long. Trimming pared 5 bases from V and 7 bases from J, leaving 18 bases between. CDR1 is SGHAT and CDR2 is FQNNGV in the germline V gene. The CDR3 spells CASSRGAGWANEQFF. CDR3 bases: TGTGCCAGCAGCCGGGGGGCGGGGTGGGCAAATGAGCAGTTCTTC.

This clonotype was seen many times. The V call is TRBV7-2, the J call TRBJ2-1; D gene uncertain. The V gene lost 1 base and the J gene lost 7 bases, with 11 bases spanning the gap. The V gene's germline CDR1 is SGHTA and CDR2 FQGNSA. The CDR3 spans 14 residues. In DNA form, the CDR3 reads TGTGCCAGCAGCTTAGACGGAGCCCGTAATGAGCAGTTCTTC. Protein product: CASSLDGARNEQFF.